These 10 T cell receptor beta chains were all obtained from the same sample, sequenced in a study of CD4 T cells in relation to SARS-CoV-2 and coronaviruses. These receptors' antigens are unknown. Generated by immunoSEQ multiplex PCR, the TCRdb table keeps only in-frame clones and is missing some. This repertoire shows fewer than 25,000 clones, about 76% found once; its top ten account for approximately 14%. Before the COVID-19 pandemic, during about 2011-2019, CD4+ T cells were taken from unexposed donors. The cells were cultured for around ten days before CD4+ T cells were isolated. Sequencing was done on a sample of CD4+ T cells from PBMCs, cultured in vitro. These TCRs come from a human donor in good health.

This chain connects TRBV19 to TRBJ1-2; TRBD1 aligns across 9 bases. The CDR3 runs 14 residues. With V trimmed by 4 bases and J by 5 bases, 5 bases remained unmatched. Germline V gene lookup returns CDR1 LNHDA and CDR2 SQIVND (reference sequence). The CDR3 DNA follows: TGTGCCAGTAGTACCCCAGGACAGGGGTATGGCTACACCTTC. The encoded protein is CASSTPGQGYGYTF.

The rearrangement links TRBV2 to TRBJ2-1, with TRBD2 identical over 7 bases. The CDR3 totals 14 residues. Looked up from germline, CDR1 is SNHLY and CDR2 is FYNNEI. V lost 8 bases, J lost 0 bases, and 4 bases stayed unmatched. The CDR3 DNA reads TGTGCCAGCCCAAGCGGGACCTCCTACAATGAGCAGTTCTTC. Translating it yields CASPSGTSYNEQFF.

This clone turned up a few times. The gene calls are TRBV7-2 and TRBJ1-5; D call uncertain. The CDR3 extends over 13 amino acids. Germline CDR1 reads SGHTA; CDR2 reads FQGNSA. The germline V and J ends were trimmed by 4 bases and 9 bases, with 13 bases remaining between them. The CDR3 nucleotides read TGTGCCAGCAGCTATGAGGCCAACCGGCCCCAGCATTTT. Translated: CASSYEANRPQHF.

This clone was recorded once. The CDR3 here is CASSLVYGGNTGELFF. The CDR3 nucleotides read TGTGCCAGCAGCTTAGTCTACGGCGGAAACACCGGGGAGCTGTTTTTT. The chain has TRBV7-2 and TRBJ2-2; D is unresolved. In germline, CDR1 is SGHTA, CDR2 FQGNSA. The CDR3 has 16 residues. The V and J ends lost 1 base and 2 bases respectively, with 11 bases between them.

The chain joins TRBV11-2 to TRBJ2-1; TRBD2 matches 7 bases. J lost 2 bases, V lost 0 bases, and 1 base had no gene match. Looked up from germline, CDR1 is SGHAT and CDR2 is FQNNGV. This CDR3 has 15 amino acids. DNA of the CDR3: TGTGCCAGCAGCTTAGAAGCGGGAACCTACAATGAGCAGTTCTTC. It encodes CASSLEAGTYNEQFF.

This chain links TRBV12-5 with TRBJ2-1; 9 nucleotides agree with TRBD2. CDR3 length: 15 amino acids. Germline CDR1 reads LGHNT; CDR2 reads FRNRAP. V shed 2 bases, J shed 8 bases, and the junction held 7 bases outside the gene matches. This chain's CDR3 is CASGLMSGGYHEQFF. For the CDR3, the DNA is TGTGCTAGTGGTTTGATGAGCGGGGGGTACCATGAGCAGTTCTTC.

Written as DNA, the CDR3 is TGTGCCAGCAGTTACTCGTCGGGAAGGAACTATGGCTACACCTTC. The encoded protein is CASSYSSGRNYGYTF. This sequence joins TRBV6-6 and TRBJ1-2, with unresolved D. This CDR3 comprises 15 residues. CDR1 is MNHNY and CDR2 is SVGAGI in the germline V gene (reference sequence). V was trimmed by 0 bases and J by 2 bases, leaving 10 bases between them.

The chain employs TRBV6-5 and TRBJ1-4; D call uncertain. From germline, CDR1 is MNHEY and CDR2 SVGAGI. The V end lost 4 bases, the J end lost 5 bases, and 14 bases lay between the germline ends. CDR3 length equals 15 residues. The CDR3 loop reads CASSWEGGRNEKLFF. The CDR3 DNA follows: TGTGCCAGCAGTTGGGAGGGAGGGAGGAATGAAAAACTGTTTTTT.

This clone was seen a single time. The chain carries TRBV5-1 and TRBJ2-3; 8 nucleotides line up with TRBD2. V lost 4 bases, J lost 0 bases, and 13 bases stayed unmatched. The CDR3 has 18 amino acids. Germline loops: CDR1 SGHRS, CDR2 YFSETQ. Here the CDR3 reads CASSTGPGAGASTDTQYF. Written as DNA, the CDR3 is TGCGCCAGCAGCACCGGCCCGGGAGCGGGGGCTAGCACAGATACGCAGTATTTT.

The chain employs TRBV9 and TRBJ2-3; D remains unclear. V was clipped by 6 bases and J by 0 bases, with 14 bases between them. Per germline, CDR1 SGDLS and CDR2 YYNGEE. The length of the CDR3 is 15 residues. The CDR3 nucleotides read TGTGCCAGCAACCCTAGTTGGGTAAGCACAGATACGCAGTATTTT. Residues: CASNPSWVSTDTQYF.